The 13 T cell receptor beta chains below all came from one sample that was sequenced in a study of identical twins. TCRdb recomputed calls from the 5' RACE reads with MiXCR, one row per CDR3 protein. The data contain under 300,000 distinct CDR3 sequences, 6.5% of them singletons. Separately, the same data were catalogued under a study of T cells expressing NK-cell markers.

The sample consisted of CD8+ T cells sorted from blood. These receptors originate from a young woman in good health.

This clonotype was seen many times. The chain combines TRBV11-2 with TRBJ2-2, with no clear D. The length of the CDR3 is 12 residues. Trimming cost V 0 bases and J 7 bases, with 3 bases left between them. Germline V gene lookup returns CDR1 SGHAT and CDR2 FQNNGV. The CDR3 coding sequence is TGTGCCAGCAGCTTAGATGGCGGGGAGCTGTTTTTT. The encoded protein is CASSLDGGELFF.

The chain carries TRBV7-2 and TRBJ2-5; TRBD2 is a possible D gene (6 bases). CDR1 SGHTA and CDR2 FQGNSA come from the germline V gene. The CDR3 loop spans 13 amino acids. V dropped 6 bases and J dropped 3 bases, with 11 bases sitting between them. CDR3 in DNA: TGTGCCAGCAGGCCGGGACTGGAAGAGACCCAGTACTTC. Amino acids: CASRPGLEETQYF.

The table lists this clonotype with a few counts. This chain connects TRBV27 to TRBJ1-6; TRBD1 aligns across 7 bases. This CDR3 contains 14 residues. The germline V gene encodes CDR1 MNHEY and CDR2 SMNVEV (reference sequence). Trimming cost V 2 bases and J 6 bases; bases outside gene matches: 1. CDR3 DNA: TGTGCCAGCAGTTTAGGGGACAGTAATTCACCCCTCCACTTT. Protein product: CASSLGDSNSPLHF.

This clonotype was picked up many times. The chain uses TRBV7-9 and TRBJ2-3; 10 positions agree with TRBD2. The CDR3 covers 16 residues. The trim removed 5 bases at V and 2 bases at J, leaving 7 bases unmatched. Germline-derived CDR1 and CDR2 are SEHNR and FQNEAQ (reference sequence). CDR3 sequence: CASSRRTSGNTDTQYF. As DNA, the CDR3 is TGTGCCAGCAGCCGGCGGACTAGCGGTAACACAGATACGCAGTATTTT.

This clonotype was seen at least ten times. This chain links TRBV12-3 or TRBV12-4 with TRBJ1-2; 9 bases agree with TRBD1. V lost 5 bases, J lost 4 bases, and 5 bases stayed unmatched. This CDR3 region has 14 residues. CDR3 nucleotides: TGTGCCAGCAGTCCGACAGGGGGTCTCTATGGCTACACCTTC. Translation gives CASSPTGGLYGYTF.

This clonotype has more than one count but fewer than ten. The chain combines TRBV25-1 with TRBJ2-5; 7 nucleotides match TRBD1. This CDR3 region has 13 residues. Unmatched junction bases numbered 2, after V lost 2 bases and J lost 5 bases. The germline CDR1 and CDR2 sequences are MGHDK and SYGVNS. The chain's CDR3 is CASSEDREETQYF. The CDR3 DNA is TGTGCCAGCAGTGAAGACAGGGAGGAGACCCAGTACTTC.

The V and J genes are TRBV11-2 and TRBJ2-7, with 13 nucleotides matching TRBD2. J lost 6 bases, V lost 4 bases, and 15 bases had no gene match. CDR3 length equals 18 residues. CDR1 SGHAT and CDR2 FQNNGV come from the germline V gene. CDR3 in amino acids: CASSSRTRVTSGRSEQYF. The CDR3 region has the DNA TGTGCCAGCAGCTCACGGACGAGAGTGACTAGCGGGAGGAGCGAGCAGTACTTC.

In its sample, this clonotype was seen a few times. The J gene is TRBJ2-6, the V gene TRBV7-9; D is possibly TRBD1 (5 bases). The V and J ends lost 4 bases and 7 bases respectively, with 14 bases between them. The CDR3 loop spans 15 amino acids. Germline CDR1 and CDR2: SEHNR and FQNEAQ (reference sequence). The CDR3 sequence: CASSSDMLYANVLTF. In DNA, the CDR3 is TGTGCCAGCAGCTCGGACATGCTATATGCCAACGTCCTGACTTTC.

In its sample, this clonotype was seen many times. V and J are TRBV7-9 and TRBJ1-3; D gene unclear. CDR3 length: 14 residues. V was clipped by 4 bases and J by 0 bases, with 7 bases between them. Germline CDR1 SEHNR, CDR2 FQNEAQ (reference sequence). The CDR3 nucleotides are TGTGCCAGCAGCTCCCCGGGCTCTGGAAACACCATATATTTT. As protein: CASSSPGSGNTIYF.

A few counts support this clonotype. In nucleotides, the CDR3 is TGTGCCAGCAGCGTTGGCTCCCACTACGAGCAGTACTTC. Protein product: CASSVGSHYEQYF. This sequence joins TRBV9 and TRBJ2-7; no clear D. Trimming pared 2 bases from V and 3 bases from J, leaving 9 bases between. Germline lookup yields CDR1 SGDLS and CDR2 YYNGEE. The CDR3 totals 13 residues.

The V call is TRBV7-9, the J call TRBJ2-5, with 8 bases matching TRBD2. The V gene end was trimmed by 1 base and the J gene end by 3 bases; junction bases not matched to a gene: 1. The germline V gene has CDR1 SEHNR and CDR2 FQNEAQ (reference sequence). The CDR3 loop spans 14 amino acids. The CDR3 region has the DNA TGTGCCAGCAGCTTAGGAGCGGGGGAAGAGACCCAGTACTTC. This encodes CASSLGAGEETQYF.

The chain couples TRBV5-1 to TRBJ2-7, with 11 bases aligning to TRBD2. The CDR3 runs to 13 residues. The V segment lost 7 bases and the J segment 5 bases; nucleotides outside the gene matches: 5. Germline V gives CDR1 SGHRS, CDR2 YFSETQ. CDR3 loop: CASGLAGGNEQYF. CDR3 coding DNA: TGCGCCAGCGGGCTAGCGGGAGGCAACGAGCAGTACTTC.

There are many counts of this clonotype. The rearrangement uses TRBV12-3 or TRBV12-4 and TRBJ2-7, with no clear D. The V and J ends lost 5 bases and 2 bases respectively, with 10 bases between them. This CDR3 region has 13 residues. The CDR3 here is CASSPMDPYEQYF. CDR3 nucleotide sequence: TGTGCCAGCAGTCCGATGGACCCCTACGAGCAGTACTTC.